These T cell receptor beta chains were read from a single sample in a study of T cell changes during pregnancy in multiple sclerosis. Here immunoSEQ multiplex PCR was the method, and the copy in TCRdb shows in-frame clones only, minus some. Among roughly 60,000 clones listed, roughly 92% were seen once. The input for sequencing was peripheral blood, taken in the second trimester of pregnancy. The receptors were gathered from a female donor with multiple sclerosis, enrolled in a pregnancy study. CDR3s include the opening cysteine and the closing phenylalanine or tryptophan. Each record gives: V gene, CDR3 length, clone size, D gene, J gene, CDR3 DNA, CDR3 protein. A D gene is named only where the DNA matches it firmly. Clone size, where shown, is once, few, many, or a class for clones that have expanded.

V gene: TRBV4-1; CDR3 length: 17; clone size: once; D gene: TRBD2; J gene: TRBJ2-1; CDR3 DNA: TGCGCCAGCAGCCAGGATCCTAGCGGGAGCTCCTACAATGAGCAGTTCTTC; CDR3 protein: CASSQDPSGSSYNEQFF
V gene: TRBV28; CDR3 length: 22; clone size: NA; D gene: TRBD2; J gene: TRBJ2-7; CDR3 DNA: TGTGCCAGCAGTTTATCCGGTATACTAAGCCGGTCCCCAGGGACTAGCCCCTACGAGCAGTACTTC; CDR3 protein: CASSLSGILSRSPGTSPYEQYF
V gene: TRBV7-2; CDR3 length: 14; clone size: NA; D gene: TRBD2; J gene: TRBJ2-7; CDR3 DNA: TGTGCCAGCAGCCCTTGGGACGGGGGGTACGAGCAGTACTTC; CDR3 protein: CASSPWDGGYEQYF
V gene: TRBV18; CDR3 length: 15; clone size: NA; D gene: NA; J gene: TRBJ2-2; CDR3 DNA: TGTGCCAGCTCACCACGTACTGACTACACCGGGGAGCTGTTTTTT; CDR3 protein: CASSPRTDYTGELFF
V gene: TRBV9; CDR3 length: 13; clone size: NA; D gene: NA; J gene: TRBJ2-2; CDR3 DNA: TGTGCCAGCAGCGTTCTAGCGTCCGGGGAGCTGTTTTTT; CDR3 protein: CASSVLASGELFF
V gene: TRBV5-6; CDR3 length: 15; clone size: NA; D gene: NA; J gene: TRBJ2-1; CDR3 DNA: TGTGCCAGCAGCCCGCTAACTAGCTCCTACAATGAGCAGTTCTTC; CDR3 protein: CASSPLTSSYNEQFF
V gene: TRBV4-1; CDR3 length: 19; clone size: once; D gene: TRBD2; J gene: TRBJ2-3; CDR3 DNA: TGCGCCAGCAGCCAAGAAGGGACTAGCGGGAGGGCCAGCACAGATACGCAGTATTTT; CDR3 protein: CASSQEGTSGRASTDTQYF
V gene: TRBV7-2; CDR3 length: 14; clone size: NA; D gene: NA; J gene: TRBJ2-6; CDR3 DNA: TGTGCCACCGGGGGTTACGGTGGGGCCAACGTCCTGACTTTC; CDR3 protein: CATGGYGGANVLTF
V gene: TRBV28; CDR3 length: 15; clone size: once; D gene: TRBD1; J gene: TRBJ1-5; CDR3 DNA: TGTGCCAGCACCTGGGACAGATATAGCAATCAGCCCCAGCATTTT; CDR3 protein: CASTWDRYSNQPQHF
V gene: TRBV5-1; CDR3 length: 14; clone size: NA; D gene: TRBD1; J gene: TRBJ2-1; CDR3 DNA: TGCGCCAGCAGCTTGACAGGGGCCTACAATGAGCAGTTCTTC; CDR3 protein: CASSLTGAYNEQFF
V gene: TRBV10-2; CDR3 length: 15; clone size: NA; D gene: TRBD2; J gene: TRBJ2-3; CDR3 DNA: TGCGCCAGCACCCGGGTAGCGGGATTCACAGATACGCAGTATTTT; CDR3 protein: CASTRVAGFTDTQYF
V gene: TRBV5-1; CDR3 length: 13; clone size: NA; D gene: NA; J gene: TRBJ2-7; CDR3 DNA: TGCGCCAGCAGCCCCCGGGAGTCCTACGAGCAGTACTTC; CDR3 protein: CASSPRESYEQYF
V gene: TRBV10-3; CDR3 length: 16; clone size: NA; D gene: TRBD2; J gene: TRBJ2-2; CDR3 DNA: TGTGCCATCAATCGCGGAGCGGGAGCGGGCACCGGGGAGCTGTTTTTT; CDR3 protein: CAINRGAGAGTGELFF
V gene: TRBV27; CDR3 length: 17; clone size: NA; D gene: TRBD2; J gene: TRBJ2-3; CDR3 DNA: TGTGCCAGCAGCGTACTACTAGCGGGAGGGCCCGCAGATACGCAGTATTTT; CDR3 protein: CASSVLLAGGPADTQYF
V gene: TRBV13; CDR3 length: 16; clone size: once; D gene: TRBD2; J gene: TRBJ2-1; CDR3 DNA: TGTGCCAGCAGCTTAGGAGGCGGGAGCCTCTACAATGAGCAGTTCTTC; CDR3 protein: CASSLGGGSLYNEQFF
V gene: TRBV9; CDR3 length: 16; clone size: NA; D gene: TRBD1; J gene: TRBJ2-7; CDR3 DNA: TGTGCCAGCAGCGTAGAGGTGACAGGGTTGATGGGCGAGCAGTACTTC; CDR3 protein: CASSVEVTGLMGEQYF
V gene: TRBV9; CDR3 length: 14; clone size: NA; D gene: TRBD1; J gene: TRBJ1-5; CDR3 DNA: TGTGCCAGCAGCGGGGGACAGGGTAATCAGCCCCAGCATTTT; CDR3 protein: CASSGGQGNQPQHF
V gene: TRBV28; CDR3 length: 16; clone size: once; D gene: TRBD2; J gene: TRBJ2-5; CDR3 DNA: TGTGCCAGCAGTCCCCTGCCAGCGGGAGCCCAAGAGACCCAGTACTTC; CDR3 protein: CASSPLPAGAQETQYF
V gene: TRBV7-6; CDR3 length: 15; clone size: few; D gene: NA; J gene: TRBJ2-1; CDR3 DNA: TGTGCCAGCAGTTACGGACTCTATACCTACAATGAGCAGTTCTTC; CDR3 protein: CASSYGLYTYNEQFF
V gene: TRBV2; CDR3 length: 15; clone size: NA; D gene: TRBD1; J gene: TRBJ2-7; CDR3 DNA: TGTGCCAGCGCCCCTCGACCGGGACAGTCCTACGAGCAGTACTTC; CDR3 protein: CASAPRPGQSYEQYF
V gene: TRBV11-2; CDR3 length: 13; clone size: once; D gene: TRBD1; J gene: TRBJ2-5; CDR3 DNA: TGTGCCTCCCGGGACAGCATCCAAGAGACCCAGTACTTC; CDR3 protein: CASRDSIQETQYF
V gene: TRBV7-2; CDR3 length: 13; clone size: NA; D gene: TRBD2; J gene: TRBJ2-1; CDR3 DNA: TGTGCCAGCAGCATCCTAGCGGGCCATGAGCAGTTCTTC; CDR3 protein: CASSILAGHEQFF
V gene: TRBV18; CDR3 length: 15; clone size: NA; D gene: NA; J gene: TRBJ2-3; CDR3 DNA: TGTGCCAGCTCACCGAGTCTTCCTAGCACAGATACGCAGTATTTT; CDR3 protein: CASSPSLPSTDTQYF
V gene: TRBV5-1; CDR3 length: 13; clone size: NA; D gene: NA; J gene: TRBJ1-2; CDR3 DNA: TGCGCCAGCAGCCCCGGACTGACGCAGGCGTACACCTTC; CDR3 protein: CASSPGLTQAYTF
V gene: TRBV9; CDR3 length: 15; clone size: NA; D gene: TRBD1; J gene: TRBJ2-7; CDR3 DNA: TGTGCCAGCAGCGTAGGGGGACAGGGGATCTACGAGCAGTACTTC; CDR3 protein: CASSVGGQGIYEQYF
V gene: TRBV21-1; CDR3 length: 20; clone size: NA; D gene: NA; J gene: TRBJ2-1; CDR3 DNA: TGTGCCAGCAGCAAAGAGGAGGCAGGGGGCGCCGATCCCTCCTACAATGAGCAGTTCTTC; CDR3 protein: CASSKEEAGGADPSYNEQFF
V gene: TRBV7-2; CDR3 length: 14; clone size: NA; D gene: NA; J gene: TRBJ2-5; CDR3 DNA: TGTGCCAGCAGCTTAATGACAATCCAAGAGACCCAGTACTTC; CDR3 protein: CASSLMTIQETQYF
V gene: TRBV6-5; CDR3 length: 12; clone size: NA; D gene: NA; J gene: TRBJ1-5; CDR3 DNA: TGTGCCAGTTCAGGGAACAATCAGCCCCAGCATTTT; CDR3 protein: CASSGNNQPQHF
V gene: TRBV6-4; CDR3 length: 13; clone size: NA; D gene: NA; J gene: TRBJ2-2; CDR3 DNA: TGTGCCAGCAGTGACTCATCGGACTCTCCACTGTTTTTT; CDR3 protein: CASSDSSDSPLFF
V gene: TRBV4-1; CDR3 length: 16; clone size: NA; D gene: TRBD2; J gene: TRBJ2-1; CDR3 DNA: TGCGCCAGCAGCCAAATCGCCGGGACTAGCGCAAATGAGCAGTTCTTC; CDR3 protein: CASSQIAGTSANEQFF
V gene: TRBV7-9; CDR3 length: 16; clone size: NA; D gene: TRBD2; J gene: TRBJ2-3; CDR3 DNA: TGTGCCAGCAGCCCGGGGACTAGCGGGTTCACAGATACGCAGTATTTT; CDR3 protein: CASSPGTSGFTDTQYF
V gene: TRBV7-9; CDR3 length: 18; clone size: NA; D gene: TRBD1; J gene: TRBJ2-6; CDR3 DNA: TGTGCCAGCAGCCGCCGTCCCGGGACAGGGGTTGGGGCCAACGTCCTGACTTTC; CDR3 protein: CASSRRPGTGVGANVLTF
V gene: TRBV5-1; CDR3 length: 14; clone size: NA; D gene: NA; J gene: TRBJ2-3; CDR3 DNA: TGCGCCAGCAGCTTAGGGGGTAGCACAGATACGCAGTATTTT; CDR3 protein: CASSLGGSTDTQYF
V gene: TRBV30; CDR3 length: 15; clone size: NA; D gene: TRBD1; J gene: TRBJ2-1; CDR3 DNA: TGTGCCTGGAGTAGGGACAGGGGGACCCACAATGAGCAGTTCTTC; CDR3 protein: CAWSRDRGTHNEQFF
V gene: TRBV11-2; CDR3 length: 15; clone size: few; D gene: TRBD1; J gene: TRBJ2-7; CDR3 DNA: TGTGCCAGCAGCTTAGTTTTGGACAGGGTCCACGAGCAGTACTTC; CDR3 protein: CASSLVLDRVHEQYF
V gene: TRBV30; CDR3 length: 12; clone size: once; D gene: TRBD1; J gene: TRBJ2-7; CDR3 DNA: TGTGCCTGGAGCAAAAACAGGGGCGAGCAGTACTTC; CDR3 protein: CAWSKNRGEQYF
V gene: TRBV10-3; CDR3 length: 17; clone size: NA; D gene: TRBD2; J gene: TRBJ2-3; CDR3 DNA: TGTGCCATCAGCGGAGCCAGCGGGAGGGGGGTCACAGATACGCAGTATTTT; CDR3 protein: CAISGASGRGVTDTQYF
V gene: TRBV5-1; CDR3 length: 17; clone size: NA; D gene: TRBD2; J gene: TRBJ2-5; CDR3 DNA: TGCGCCAGCAGCTCAACGGGAGGGACTACGTATAAAGAGACCCAGTACTTC; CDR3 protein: CASSSTGGTTYKETQYF
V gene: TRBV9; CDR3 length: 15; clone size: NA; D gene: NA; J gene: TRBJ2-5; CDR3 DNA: TGTGCCAGCAGCGTAGGGGCAGGGCTAAGCGCGACCCAGTACTTC; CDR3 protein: CASSVGAGLSATQYF
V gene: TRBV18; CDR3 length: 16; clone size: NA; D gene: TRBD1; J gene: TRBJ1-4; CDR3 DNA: TGTGCCAGCTCACCGAACTCAGGGGGTGCTAATGAAAAACTGTTTTTT; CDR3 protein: CASSPNSGGANEKLFF
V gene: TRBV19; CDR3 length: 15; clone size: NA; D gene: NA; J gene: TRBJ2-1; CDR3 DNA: TGTGCCAGTAGTATTCTGGACAGCCCTGGCAATGAGCAGTTCTTC; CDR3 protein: CASSILDSPGNEQFF
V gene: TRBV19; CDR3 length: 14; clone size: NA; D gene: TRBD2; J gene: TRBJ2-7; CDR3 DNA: TGTGCCAGTAGGACAGCGGGAGACAATCGCGAGCAGTACTTC; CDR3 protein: CASRTAGDNREQYF
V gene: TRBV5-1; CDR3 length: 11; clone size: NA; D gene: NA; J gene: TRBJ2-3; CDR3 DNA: TGCGCCAGCAGCCTCACAGATACGCAGTATTTT; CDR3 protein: CASSLTDTQYF
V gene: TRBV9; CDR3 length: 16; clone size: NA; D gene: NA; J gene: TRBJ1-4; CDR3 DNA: TGTGCCAGCAGCCCGCAAGGGGGAATGGCTAATGAAAAACTGTTTTTT; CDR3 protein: CASSPQGGMANEKLFF
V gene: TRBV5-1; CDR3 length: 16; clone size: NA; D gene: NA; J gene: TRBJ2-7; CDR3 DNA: TGCGCCAGCCAAAAAGGTGGGACAGCGGGCACCTACGAGCAGTACTTC; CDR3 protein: CASQKGGTAGTYEQYF
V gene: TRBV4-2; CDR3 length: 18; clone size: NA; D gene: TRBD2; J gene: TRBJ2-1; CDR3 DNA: TGTGCCAGCAGCCAAGAGGGGGGCAGGACTAGCGGGAGTAATGAGCAGTTCTTC; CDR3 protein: CASSQEGGRTSGSNEQFF
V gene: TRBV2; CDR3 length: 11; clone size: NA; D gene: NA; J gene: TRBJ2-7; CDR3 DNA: TGTGCCAGCAGGAGCTCCTACGAGCAGTACTTC; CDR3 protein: CASRSSYEQYF
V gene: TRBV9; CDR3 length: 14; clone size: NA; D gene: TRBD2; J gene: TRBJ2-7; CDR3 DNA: TGTGCCAGCAGCGTAGGTCTAGCGGGAGAGTGGCAGTACTTC; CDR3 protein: CASSVGLAGEWQYF
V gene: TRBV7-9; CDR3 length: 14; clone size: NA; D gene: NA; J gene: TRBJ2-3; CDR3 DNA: TGTGCCAGCAGCATCGGGACTTCCACAGATACGCAGTATTTT; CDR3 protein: CASSIGTSTDTQYF
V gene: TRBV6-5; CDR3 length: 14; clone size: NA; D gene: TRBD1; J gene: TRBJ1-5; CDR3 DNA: TGTGCCAGCAGTTTAGGACAGGGGCAATGGCCCCAGCATTTT; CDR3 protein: CASSLGQGQWPQHF
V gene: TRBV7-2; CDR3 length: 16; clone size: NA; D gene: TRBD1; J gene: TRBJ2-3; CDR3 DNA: TGTGCCAGCAGCTTGGGAAGGACAGGGAGCACAGATACGCAGTATTTT; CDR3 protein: CASSLGRTGSTDTQYF
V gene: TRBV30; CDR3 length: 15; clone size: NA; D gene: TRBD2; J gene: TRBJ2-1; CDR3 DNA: TGTGCCTGGAGTGTACTAGCGGGAATTATGGATGAGCAGTTCTTC; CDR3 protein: CAWSVLAGIMDEQFF
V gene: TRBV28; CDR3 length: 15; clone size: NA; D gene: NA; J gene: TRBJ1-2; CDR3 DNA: TGTGCCAGCAGTGTGTCGGACTTGGGCAGCTATGGCTACACCTTC; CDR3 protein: CASSVSDLGSYGYTF
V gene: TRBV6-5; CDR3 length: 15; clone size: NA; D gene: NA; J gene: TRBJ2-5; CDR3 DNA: TGTGCCAGCAGTCCGCGACAGGTACGACAAGGGACCCAGTACTTC; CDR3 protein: CASSPRQVRQGTQYF
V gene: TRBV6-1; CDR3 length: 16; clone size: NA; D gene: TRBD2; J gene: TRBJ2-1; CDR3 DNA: TGTGCCAGCAGTGTGTTTCTTGGACTAGCTGACAATGAGCAGTTCTTC; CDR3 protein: CASSVFLGLADNEQFF